One sample yielded the 26 T cell receptor beta chains listed below, sequenced in a study of shared clonotypes between healthy human individuals. Method: immunoSEQ multiplex PCR; TCRdb's copy keeps in-frame clones and lacks some. The sample yields 550,000 to 700,000 clones, approximately 73% seen once. Sequencing was performed on memory CD4+ T cells sorted from blood. Subset of the sample: CD45RA-negative fraction. The receptors were sampled from a woman aged 30 to 39 in good health.

The rearrangement joins TRBV11-2 to TRBJ2-7, with D maybe TRBD1 (5 bases). The CDR3 consists of 13 residues. The V gene's germline CDR1 is SGHAT and CDR2 FQNNGV. V was trimmed by 1 base and J by 4 bases, leaving 8 bases between them. The CDR3 DNA reads as TGTGCCAGCAGCTTAGGGGGCAGGTACGAGCAGTACTTC. This translates into CASSLGGRYEQYF.

In this sample, this clone turned up once. The chain couples TRBV5-1 to TRBJ2-7; 9 bases align to TRBD1. The trim removed 0 bases at V and 2 bases at J, leaving 12 bases unmatched. Per germline, CDR1 SGHRS and CDR2 YFSETQ. The CDR3 totals 18 residues. The CDR3 DNA reads TGCGCCAGCAGCTTGGCCTCACCTACAGGGGGCCCAACCTACGAGCAGTACTTC. It specifies CASSLASPTGGPTYEQYF.

The J gene is TRBJ2-6, the V gene TRBV10-3; a weak D match, TRBD2 (6 bases). The CDR3 is 17 residues long. The V end was cut by 3 bases, the J end by 4 bases, with 16 bases between. Per the germline V gene, CDR1 is ENHRY and CDR2 is SYGVKD. As DNA, the CDR3 is TGTGCCATCAGTGAATCCCCGGGGGAGTACGGGGCCAACGTCCTGACTTTC. Protein product: CAISESPGEYGANVLTF.

The sample holds a few counts of this clone. V gene TRBV10-3 combines with J gene TRBJ2-5, with D unresolved. V was shortened by 5 bases and J by 1 base, with 5 bases between the two germline ends. From germline, CDR1 is ENHRY and CDR2 SYGVKD. The CDR3 sequence is 12 residues long. The CDR3 reads CAISSVQETQYF. CDR3 nucleotide sequence: TGTGCCATCAGTTCTGTCCAAGAGACCCAGTACTTC.

The chain is built from TRBV29-1 and TRBJ2-3; a possible D gene is TRBD2 (6 bases). Germline lookup yields CDR1 SQVTM and CDR2 ANQGSEA. The V end was cut by 4 bases, the J end by 0 bases, with 17 bases between. This CDR3 region has 16 residues. The CDR3 loop reads CSVGPRGGTSTDTQYF. CDR3 bases: TGCAGCGTTGGACCGCGGGGAGGTACTAGCACAGATACGCAGTATTTT.

This clone showed up many times. The genes are TRBV5-8 and TRBJ2-3, with a possible D match to TRBD2 (5 bases). CDR3 length equals 12 residues. V was clipped by 4 bases and J by 6 bases, with 9 bases between them. Germline CDR1 is SGHTS and CDR2 is YDEGEE. The CDR3 spells CASSPDWDTQYF. The CDR3 nucleotides are TGTGCCAGCAGCCCGGACTGGGATACGCAGTATTTT.

The rearrangement links TRBV5-1 to TRBJ1-5; D uncertain. The CDR3 sequence is 15 residues long. The V gene lost 4 bases and the J gene lost 4 bases, with 15 bases spanning the gap. Germline values: CDR1 SGHRS, CDR2 YFSETQ. CDR3 DNA sequence: TGCGCCAGCAGCCCGGACTTTCCGGGGAATCAGCCCCAGCATTTT. Protein: CASSPDFPGNQPQHF.

The rearrangement uses TRBV28 and TRBJ2-7, with D hard to call. Deletions cut 3 bases from V and 2 bases from J, with 11 bases between. The CDR3 sequence is 14 residues long. CDR1 and CDR2 (germline): MDHEN, SYDVKM. The CDR3 is CASSLGPGPYEQYF. The CDR3 DNA follows: TGTGCCAGCAGTTTGGGTCCGGGTCCCTACGAGCAGTACTTC. Complete variable domain (other parts from reference TRBV28 and TRBJ2-7): DVKVTQSSRYLVKRTGEKVFLECVQDMDHENMFWYRQDPGLGLRLIYFSYDVKMKEKGDIPEGYSVSREKKERFSLILESASTNQTSMYLCASSLGPGPYEQYFGPGTRLTVT.

The rearrangement uses TRBV10-3 and TRBJ2-7; D assignment may be TRBD1 or TRBD2 (5 bases each). The germline V gene has CDR1 ENHRY and CDR2 SYGVKD. V dropped 10 bases and J dropped 5 bases, with 18 bases sitting between them. The CDR3 extends over 13 amino acids. DNA of the CDR3: TGTGCCACCTCCCCGGGGCAGGTCCACGAGCAGTACTTC. The encoded protein is CATSPGQVHEQYF.

This clone was found once. This chain joins TRBV28 and TRBJ1-5; weak D call: TRBD1 (5 bases). Germline assignment: CDR1 MDHEN and CDR2 SYDVKM. Trimming pared 9 bases from V and 2 bases from J, leaving 17 bases between. The CDR3 extends over 15 amino acids. For the CDR3, the DNA is TGTGCCAGTCATTCCATTCCGGGGGGCAATCAGCCCCAGCATTTT. Translating gives CASHSIPGGNQPQHF.

V is TRBV5-1 and J is TRBJ2-1, with D possibly matching TRBD1 (6 bases). CDR3 size: 14 residues. V was trimmed by 4 bases and J by 9 bases, leaving 17 bases between them. Germline values: CDR1 SGHRS, CDR2 YFSETQ. The CDR3 region has the DNA TGCGCCAGCAGCCCCGGGACATCCGCTACTGAGCAGTTCTTC. Its protein is CASSPGTSATEQFF.

CDR3 coding DNA: TGTGCCAGCTCCCGGACAGCGGCCTACGAGCAGTACTTC. It is translated as CASSRTAAYEQYF. The J gene is TRBJ2-7, the V gene TRBV18; D perhaps matches TRBD1 (6 bases). With 6 bases removed from V and 2 bases from J, the gap between germline ends came to 11 bases. CDR1 and CDR2 from the germline V gene are KGHSH and LQKENI. The CDR3 runs 13 residues. Full variable domain (rest looked up from reference TRBV18 and TRBJ2-7): NAGVMQNPRHLVRRRGQEARLRCSPMKGHSHVYWYRQLPEEGLKFMVYLQKENIIDESGMPKERFSAEFPKEGPSILRIQQVVRGDSAAYFCASSRTAAYEQYFGPGTRLTVT.

The chain uses TRBV10-2 and TRBJ2-1; D is uncertain. The germline CDR1 and CDR2 sequences are WSHSY and SAAADI. The ends were cut back, 3 bases at V and 2 bases at J, with 14 bases in the middle. The CDR3 consists of 16 residues. The CDR3 coding sequence is TGCGCCAGCAGTGACCCCGTAATATCGGCCTACAATGAGCAGTTCTTC. Protein: CASSDPVISAYNEQFF.

This clone showed up many times. V gene TRBV19 combines with J gene TRBJ2-3; TRBD2 matches 7 bases. CDR1 LNHDA and CDR2 SQIVND come from the germline V gene (reference sequence). The CDR3 is made up of 15 amino acids. Losses at the gene ends were 7 bases for V and 7 bases for J; bases not matched to a gene: 14. The DNA of the CDR3 is TGTGCCAGTAATCAAGTGGCGGGAGCTGGGAATACGCAGTATTTT. Translating it yields CASNQVAGAGNTQYF. The variable domain in full, completed from reference TRBV19 and TRBJ2-3, reads DGGITQSPKYLFRKEGQNVTLSCEQNLNHDAMYWYRQDPGQGLRLIYYSQIVNDFQKGDIAEGYSVSREKKESFPLTVTSAQKNPTAFYLCASNQVAGAGNTQYFGPGTRLTVL.

This clone was picked up a small number of times. CDR3 region: CASSLGLVGTQETQYF. DNA of the CDR3: TGTGCCAGCAGCTTAGGCCTGGTCGGGACCCAAGAGACCCAGTACTTC. The V gene is TRBV11-3, the J gene TRBJ2-5, with D possibly called TRBD1 or TRBD2 (5 bases each). The CDR3 length is 16 residues. Trimming took 1 base from V and 1 from J, leaving 13 bases between them. Germline V gene lookup returns CDR1 SGHNT and CDR2 YENEEA. The full variable domain, rest sourced from reference TRBV11-3 and TRBJ2-5, is EAGVVQSPRYKIIEKKQPVAFWCNPISGHNTLYWYLQNLGQGPELLIRYENEEAVDDSQLPKDRFSAERLKGVDSTLKIQPAELGDSAVYLCASSLGLVGTQETQYFGPGTRLLVL.

V gene TRBV19 combines with J gene TRBJ2-1; D assignment may be TRBD1 or TRBD2 (5 bases each). The CDR3 loop spans 18 amino acids. The V end lost 5 bases, the J end lost 1 base, and 21 bases lay between the germline ends. The germline CDR1 and CDR2 sequences are LNHDA and SQIVND (reference sequence). The CDR3 loop is CASSSIHLRDGSYNEQFF. The CDR3 DNA reads TGTGCCAGTAGTTCAATCCACCTCCGGGACGGGTCCTACAATGAGCAGTTCTTC.

The genes are TRBV6-6 and TRBJ2-7; TRBD1 agrees at 9 bases. CDR1 is MNHNY and CDR2 is SVGAGI in the germline V gene (reference sequence). The CDR3 sequence is 13 residues long. With V trimmed by 6 bases and J by 7 bases, 7 bases remained unmatched. CDR3 loop: CASSTGTGREQYF. The CDR3 DNA sequence: TGTGCCAGCAGCACCGGGACAGGGCGAGAGCAGTACTTC.

The J gene is TRBJ1-4, the V gene TRBV28; D may be TRBD1 (6 bases). The CDR3 runs to 15 residues. Germline V gene lookup returns CDR1 MDHEN and CDR2 SYDVKM. V lost 5 bases and J 8 bases, leaving 18 bases between the germline ends. CDR3 in DNA: TGTGCCAGCAGTGTATTCAGGGGAGGAAGGGAAAAACTGTTTTTT. Translation: CASSVFRGGREKLFF.

The rearrangement links TRBV7-9 to TRBJ2-7; 8 bases fit TRBD2. The CDR3 totals 15 residues. V lost 4 bases, J lost 5 bases, and 10 bases stayed unmatched. Germline assignment: CDR1 SEHNR and CDR2 FQNEAQ (reference sequence). The CDR3 loop reads CASSSGGTRSHEQYF. CDR3 sequence (DNA): TGTGCCAGCAGCTCGGGGGGGACTAGGTCTCACGAGCAGTACTTC.

The V gene is TRBV11-2, the J gene TRBJ2-3; 10 nucleotides align to TRBD2. This CDR3 has 15 amino acids. V shed 7 bases and J 5 bases; nucleotides not matched to a gene: 9. Germline V gene data show CDR1 as SGHAT and CDR2 as FQNNGV. CDR3 region: CASTSQREGGDTQYF. CDR3 DNA sequence: TGTGCCAGCACCAGCCAGCGGGAGGGAGGAGATACGCAGTATTTT.

The rearrangement links TRBV30 to TRBJ2-2; D is unclear. The germline V and J ends were trimmed by 1 base and 5 bases, with 11 bases remaining between them. The CDR3 is made up of 14 amino acids. The germline V gene has CDR1 GTSNPN and CDR2 SVGIG (reference sequence). CDR3 protein: CAWSETPLTGELFF. The CDR3 DNA follows: TGTGCCTGGAGTGAGACTCCCTTGACCGGGGAGCTGTTTTTT.

This sequence joins TRBV7-9 and TRBJ1-1, with a possible D match to TRBD1 (5 bases). This CDR3 spans 15 amino acids. V lost 0 bases to trimming and J lost 1 base, with 9 bases between them. The germline V gene has CDR1 SEHNR and CDR2 FQNEAQ (reference sequence). The CDR3 sequence is CASSLAGAGNTEAFF. The CDR3 DNA reads TGTGCCAGCAGCTTAGCAGGGGCGGGGAACACTGAAGCTTTCTTT.

This sequence joins TRBV27 and TRBJ2-3; 16 bases fit TRBD2. The CDR3 length is 15 residues. Germline V CDR1 and CDR2: MNHEY, SMNVEV (reference sequence). V trimming: 6 bases; J trimming: 9 bases; junction bases outside the gene matches: 6. The CDR3 bases are TGTGCCAGCAGACATGGGACTAGCGGGAGGGCCACGCAGTATTTT. Its protein product is CASRHGTSGRATQYF.

V and J are TRBV28 and TRBJ1-1; tentative D call: TRBD1 (5 bases). Trimming left V 5 bases short and J 10 bases short, with 11 bases between. CDR1 and CDR2 from the germline V gene are MDHEN and SYDVKM. The CDR3 totals 11 residues. This CDR3 is CASSGASGAFF. Written as DNA, the CDR3 is TGTGCCAGCAGTGGGGCTTCGGGAGCTTTCTTT.

This chain connects TRBV19 to TRBJ1-6; 9 bases align to TRBD1. Per the germline V gene, CDR1 is LNHDA and CDR2 is SQIVND (reference sequence). Losses at the gene ends were 11 bases for V and 6 bases for J; bases not matched to a gene: 5. The CDR3 sequence is 13 residues long. CDR3 DNA: TGTGCCTGTCGACAGGGGGGTAATTCACCCCTCCACTTT. It specifies CACRQGGNSPLHF.

On this clone itself: Other DNA sequences from this sample encode an identical CDR3 as well. This sequence joins TRBV19 and TRBJ2-7, with 7 nucleotides matching TRBD1. V was pared by 4 bases and J by 2 bases, with 2 bases of the junction left unmatched. Per germline, CDR1 LNHDA and CDR2 SQIVND (reference sequence). The CDR3 is made up of 13 amino acids. CDR3 region: CASSRGTAYEQYF. CDR3 nucleotides: TGTGCCAGTAGTAGAGGGACAGCCTACGAGCAGTACTTC.